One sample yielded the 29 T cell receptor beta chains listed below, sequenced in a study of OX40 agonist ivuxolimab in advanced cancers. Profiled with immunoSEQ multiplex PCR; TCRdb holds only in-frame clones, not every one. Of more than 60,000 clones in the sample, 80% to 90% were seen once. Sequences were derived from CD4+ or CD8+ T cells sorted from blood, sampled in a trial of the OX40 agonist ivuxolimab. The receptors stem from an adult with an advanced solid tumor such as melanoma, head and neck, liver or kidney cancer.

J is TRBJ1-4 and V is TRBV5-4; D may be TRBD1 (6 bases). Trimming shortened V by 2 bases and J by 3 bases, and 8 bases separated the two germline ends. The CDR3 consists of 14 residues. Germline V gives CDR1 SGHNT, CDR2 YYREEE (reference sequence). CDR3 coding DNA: TGTGCCAGCAGCTTCCAGGGGTCTAATGAAAAACTGTTTTTT. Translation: CASSFQGSNEKLFF. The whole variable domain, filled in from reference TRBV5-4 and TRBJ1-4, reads ETGVTQSPTHLIKTRGQQVTLRCSSQSGHNTVSWYQQALGQGPQFIFQYYREEENGRGNFPPRFSGLQFPNYSSELNVNALELDDSALYLCASSFQGSNEKLFFGSGTQLSVL.

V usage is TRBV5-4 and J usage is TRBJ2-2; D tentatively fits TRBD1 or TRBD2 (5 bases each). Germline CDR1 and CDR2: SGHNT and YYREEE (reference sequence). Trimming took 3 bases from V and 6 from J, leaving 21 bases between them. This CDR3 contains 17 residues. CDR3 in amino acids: CASSSNPGPGPPGELFF. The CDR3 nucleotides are TGTGCCAGCAGCTCTAACCCCGGCCCGGGGCCCCCCGGGGAGCTGTTTTTT.

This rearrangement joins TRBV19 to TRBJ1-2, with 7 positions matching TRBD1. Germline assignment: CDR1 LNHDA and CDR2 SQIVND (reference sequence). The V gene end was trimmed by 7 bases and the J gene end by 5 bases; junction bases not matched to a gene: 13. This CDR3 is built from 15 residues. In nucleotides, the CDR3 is TGTGCCAGTAAACTGACCCCGGACAGGCGGTATGGCTACACCTTC. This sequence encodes CASKLTPDRRYGYTF.

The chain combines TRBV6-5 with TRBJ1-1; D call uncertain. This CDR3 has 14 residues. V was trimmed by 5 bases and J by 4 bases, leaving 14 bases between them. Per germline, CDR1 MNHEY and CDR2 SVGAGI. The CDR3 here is CASSERWGSTEAFF. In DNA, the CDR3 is TGTGCCAGCAGTGAACGGTGGGGATCCACTGAAGCTTTCTTT.

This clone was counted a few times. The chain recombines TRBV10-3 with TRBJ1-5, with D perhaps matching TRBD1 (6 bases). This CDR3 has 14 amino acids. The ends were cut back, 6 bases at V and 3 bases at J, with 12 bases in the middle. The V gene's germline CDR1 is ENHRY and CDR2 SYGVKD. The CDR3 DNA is TGTGCCATCAGAAGAGAGGGGGACAATCAGCCCCAGCATTTT. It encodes CAIRREGDNQPQHF.

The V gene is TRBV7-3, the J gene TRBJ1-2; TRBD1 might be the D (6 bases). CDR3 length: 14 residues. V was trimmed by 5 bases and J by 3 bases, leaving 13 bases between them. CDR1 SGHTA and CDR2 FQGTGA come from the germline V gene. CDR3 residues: CASSPSSGDYGYTF. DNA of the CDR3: TGTGCCAGCAGCCCTTCGTCAGGGGACTATGGCTACACCTTC.

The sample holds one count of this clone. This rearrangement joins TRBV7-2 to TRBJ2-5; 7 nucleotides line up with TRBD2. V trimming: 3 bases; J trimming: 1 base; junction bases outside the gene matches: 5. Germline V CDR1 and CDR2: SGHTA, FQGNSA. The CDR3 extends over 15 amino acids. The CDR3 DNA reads TGTGCCAGCAGCTTCACATCTAGCGGCCAAGAGACCCAGTACTTC. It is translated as CASSFTSSGQETQYF.

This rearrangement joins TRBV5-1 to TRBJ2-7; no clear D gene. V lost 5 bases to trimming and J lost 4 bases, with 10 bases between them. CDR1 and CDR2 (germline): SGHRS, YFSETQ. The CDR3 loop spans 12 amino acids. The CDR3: CASSPTQYEQYF. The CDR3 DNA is TGCGCCAGCAGTCCCACACAGTACGAGCAGTACTTC.

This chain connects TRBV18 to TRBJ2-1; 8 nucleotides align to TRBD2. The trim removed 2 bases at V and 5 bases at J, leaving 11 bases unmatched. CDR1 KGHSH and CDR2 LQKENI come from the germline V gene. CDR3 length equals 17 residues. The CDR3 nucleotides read TGTGCCAGCTCACCATCGCCCCCGGGAGGGCACGACAATGAGCAGTTCTTC. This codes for CASSPSPPGGHDNEQFF.

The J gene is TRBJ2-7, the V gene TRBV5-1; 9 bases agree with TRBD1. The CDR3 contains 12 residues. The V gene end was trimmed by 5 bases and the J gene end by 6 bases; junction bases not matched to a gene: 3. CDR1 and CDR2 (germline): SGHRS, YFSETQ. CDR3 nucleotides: TGCGCCAGCAGGGGACAGGGCGCCGAGCAGTACTTC. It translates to CASRGQGAEQYF.

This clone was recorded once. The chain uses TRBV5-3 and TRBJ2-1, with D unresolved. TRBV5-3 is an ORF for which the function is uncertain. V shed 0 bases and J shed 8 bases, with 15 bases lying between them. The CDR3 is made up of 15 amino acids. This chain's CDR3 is CARSLASAKLDEQFF. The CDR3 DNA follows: TGTGCCAGAAGCTTGGCTTCTGCCAAGCTCGATGAGCAGTTCTTC.

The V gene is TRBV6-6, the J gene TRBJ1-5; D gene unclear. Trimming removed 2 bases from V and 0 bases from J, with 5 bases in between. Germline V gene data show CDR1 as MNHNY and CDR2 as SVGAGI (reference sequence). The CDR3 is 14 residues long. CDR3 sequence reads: CASSYGYSNQPQHF. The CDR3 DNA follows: TGTGCCAGCAGTTACGGATATAGCAATCAGCCCCAGCATTTT.

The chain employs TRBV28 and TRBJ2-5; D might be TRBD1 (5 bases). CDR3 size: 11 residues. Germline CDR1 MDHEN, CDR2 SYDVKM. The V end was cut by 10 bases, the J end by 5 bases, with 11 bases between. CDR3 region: CATRQSETQYF. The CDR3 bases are TGTGCCACCCGACAGTCCGAGACCCAGTACTTC.

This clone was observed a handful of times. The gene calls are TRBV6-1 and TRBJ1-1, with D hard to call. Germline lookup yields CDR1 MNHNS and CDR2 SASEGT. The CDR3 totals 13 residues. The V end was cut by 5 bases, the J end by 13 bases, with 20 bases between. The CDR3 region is CASSPSRRVDDFF. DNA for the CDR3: TGTGCCAGCAGTCCAAGTAGGAGAGTAGACGATTTCTTT.

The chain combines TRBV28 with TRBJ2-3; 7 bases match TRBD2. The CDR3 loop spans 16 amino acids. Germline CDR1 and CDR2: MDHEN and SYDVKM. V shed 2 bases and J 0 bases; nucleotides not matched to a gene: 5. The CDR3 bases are TGTGCCAGCAGTTTAGCCGCTAGCGGTAGCACAGATACGCAGTATTTT. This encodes CASSLAASGSTDTQYF.

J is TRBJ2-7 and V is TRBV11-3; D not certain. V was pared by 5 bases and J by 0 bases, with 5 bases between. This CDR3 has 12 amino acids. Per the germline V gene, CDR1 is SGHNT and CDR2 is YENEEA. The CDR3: CASSQHSYEQYF. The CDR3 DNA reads TGTGCCAGCAGCCAACACTCCTACGAGCAGTACTTC.

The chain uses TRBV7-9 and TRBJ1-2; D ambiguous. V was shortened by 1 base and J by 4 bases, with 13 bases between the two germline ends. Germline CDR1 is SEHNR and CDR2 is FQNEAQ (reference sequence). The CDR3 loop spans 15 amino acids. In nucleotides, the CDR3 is TGTGCCAGCAGCTTAGGGACGGCGGGCCGCTATGGCTACACCTTC. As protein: CASSLGTAGRYGYTF. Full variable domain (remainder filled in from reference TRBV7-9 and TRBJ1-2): DTGVSQNPRHKITKRGQNVTFRCDPISEHNRLYWYRQTLGQGPEFLTYFQNEAQLEKSRLLSDRFSAERPKGSFSTLEIQRTEQGDSAMYLCASSLGTAGRYGYTFGSGTRLTVV.

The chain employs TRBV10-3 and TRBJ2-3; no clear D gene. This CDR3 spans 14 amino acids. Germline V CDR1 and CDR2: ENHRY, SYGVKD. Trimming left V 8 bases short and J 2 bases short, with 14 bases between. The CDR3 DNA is TGTGCCATCTCCCTCTTCCTTTCCACAGATACGCAGTATTTT. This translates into CAISLFLSTDTQYF.

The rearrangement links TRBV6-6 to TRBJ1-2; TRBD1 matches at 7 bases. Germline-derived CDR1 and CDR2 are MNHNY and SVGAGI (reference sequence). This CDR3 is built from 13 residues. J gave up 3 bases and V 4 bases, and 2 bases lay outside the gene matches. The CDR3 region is CASSSTGHYGYTF. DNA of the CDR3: TGTGCCAGCAGTTCGACAGGGCACTATGGCTACACCTTC.

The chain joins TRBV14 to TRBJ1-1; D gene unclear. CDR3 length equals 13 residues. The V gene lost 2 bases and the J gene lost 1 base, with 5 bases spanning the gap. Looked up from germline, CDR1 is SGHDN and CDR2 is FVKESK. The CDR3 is CASSQYQNTEAFF. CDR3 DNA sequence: TGTGCCAGCAGCCAATACCAGAACACTGAAGCTTTCTTT.

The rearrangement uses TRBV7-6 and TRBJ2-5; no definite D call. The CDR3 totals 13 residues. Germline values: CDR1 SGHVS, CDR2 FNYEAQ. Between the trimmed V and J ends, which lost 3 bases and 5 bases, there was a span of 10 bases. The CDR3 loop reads CASSLSPAETQYF. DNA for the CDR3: TGTGCCAGCAGCTTGAGCCCCGCCGAGACCCAGTACTTC.

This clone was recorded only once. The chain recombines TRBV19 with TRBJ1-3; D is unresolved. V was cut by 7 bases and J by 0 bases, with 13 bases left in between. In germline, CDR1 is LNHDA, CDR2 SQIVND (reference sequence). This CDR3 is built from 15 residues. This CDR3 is CASTPGRSSGNTIYF. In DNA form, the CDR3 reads TGTGCCAGTACCCCGGGCAGGAGCTCTGGAAACACCATATATTTT.

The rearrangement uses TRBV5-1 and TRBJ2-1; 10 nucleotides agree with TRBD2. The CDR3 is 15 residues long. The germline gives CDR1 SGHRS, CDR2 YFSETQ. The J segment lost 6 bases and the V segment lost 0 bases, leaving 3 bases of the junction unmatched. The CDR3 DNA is TGCGCCAGCAGCTTGGTGCCTAGCGGGGGCAATGAGCAGTTCTTC. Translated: CASSLVPSGGNEQFF. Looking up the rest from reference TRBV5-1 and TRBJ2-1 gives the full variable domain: KAGVTQTPRYLIKTRGQQVTLSCSPISGHRSVSWYQQTPGQGLQFLFEYFSETQRNKGNFPGRFSGRQFSNSRSEMNVSTLELGDSALYLCASSLVPSGGNEQFFGPGTRLTVL.

CDR3 DNA: TGTGCCATCAGCCCTGGACAGGGTGGCACCGGGGAGCTGTTTTTT. Translation gives CAISPGQGGTGELFF. This chain links TRBV10-3 with TRBJ2-2; TRBD1 aligns across 8 bases. Germline V gene lookup returns CDR1 ENHRY and CDR2 SYGVKD. The CDR3 has 15 residues. J gave up 4 bases and V 6 bases, and 7 bases lay outside the gene matches.

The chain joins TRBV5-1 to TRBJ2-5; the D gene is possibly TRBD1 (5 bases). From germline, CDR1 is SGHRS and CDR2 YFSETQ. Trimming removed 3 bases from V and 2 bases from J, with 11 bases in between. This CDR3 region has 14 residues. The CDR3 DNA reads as TGCGCCAGCAGCTACAGGACGGATCAAGAGACCCAGTACTTC. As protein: CASSYRTDQETQYF.

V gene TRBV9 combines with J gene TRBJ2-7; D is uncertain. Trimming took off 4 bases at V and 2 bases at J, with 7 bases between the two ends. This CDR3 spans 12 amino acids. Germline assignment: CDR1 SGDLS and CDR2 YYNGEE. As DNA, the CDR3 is TGTGCCAGCAGCCCCAGCCCCTACGAGCAGTACTTC. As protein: CASSPSPYEQYF.

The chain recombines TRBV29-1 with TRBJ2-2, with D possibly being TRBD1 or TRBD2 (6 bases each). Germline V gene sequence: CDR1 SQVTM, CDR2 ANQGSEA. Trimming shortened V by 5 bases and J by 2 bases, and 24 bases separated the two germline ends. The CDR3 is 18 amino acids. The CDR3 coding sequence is TGCAGCGTTCCCCTTGCGAGTGGAGGGGGGCTTAACACCGGGGAGCTGTTTTTT. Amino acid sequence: CSVPLASGGGLNTGELFF.

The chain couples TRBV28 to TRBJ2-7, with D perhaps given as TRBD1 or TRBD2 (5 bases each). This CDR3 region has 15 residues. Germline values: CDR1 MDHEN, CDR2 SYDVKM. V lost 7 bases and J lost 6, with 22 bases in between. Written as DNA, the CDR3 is TGTGCCAGCACCACCGAGGGGTTGGGTCTTCTCGAGCAGTACTTC. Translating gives CASTTEGLGLLEQYF.

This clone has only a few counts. CDR3 sequence reads: CASSGDRAQPQHF. CDR3 nucleotides: TGCGCCAGCAGTGGCGACAGGGCTCAGCCCCAGCATTTT. The chain is built from TRBV10-1 and TRBJ1-5; 7 bases align to TRBD1. The V gene's germline CDR1 is WNHNN and CDR2 SYGVQD (reference sequence). The CDR3 has 13 residues. The J segment lost 6 bases and the V segment lost 4 bases, leaving 3 bases of the junction unmatched.